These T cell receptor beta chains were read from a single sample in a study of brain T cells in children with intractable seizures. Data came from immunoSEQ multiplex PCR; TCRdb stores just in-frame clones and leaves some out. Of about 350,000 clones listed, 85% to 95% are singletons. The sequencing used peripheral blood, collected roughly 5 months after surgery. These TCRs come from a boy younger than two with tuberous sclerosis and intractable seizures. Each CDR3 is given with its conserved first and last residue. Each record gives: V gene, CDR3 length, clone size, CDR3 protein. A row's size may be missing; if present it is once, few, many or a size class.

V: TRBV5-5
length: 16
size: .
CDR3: CASSQGQGLAKNIQYF

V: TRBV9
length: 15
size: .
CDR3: CASSVTGGMNTEAFF

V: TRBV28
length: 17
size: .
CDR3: CASSSVSQRALGWAQHF

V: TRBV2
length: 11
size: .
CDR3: CASSEAYEQYF

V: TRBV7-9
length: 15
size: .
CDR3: CASSQTSGRVYEQYF

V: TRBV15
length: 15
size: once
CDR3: CATSIGLAFTDTQYF

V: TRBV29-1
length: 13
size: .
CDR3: CSVGRGYSTEAFF

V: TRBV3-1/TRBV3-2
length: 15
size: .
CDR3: CASSQEGFHNSPLHF

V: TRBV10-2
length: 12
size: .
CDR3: CASSEGGTEAFF

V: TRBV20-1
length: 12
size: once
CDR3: CSASSGYTEAFF

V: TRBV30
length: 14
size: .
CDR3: CAWSSPGTSGVKFF

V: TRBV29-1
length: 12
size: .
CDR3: CSVGQMTYEQYF

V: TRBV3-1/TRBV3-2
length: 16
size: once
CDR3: CASSQEDRGENTEAFF

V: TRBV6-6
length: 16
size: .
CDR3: CASSVQREGSKNIQYF

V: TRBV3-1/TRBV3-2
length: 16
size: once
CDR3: CASSQGGTVLNTEAFF

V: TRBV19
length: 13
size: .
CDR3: CASTRDRDYGYTF

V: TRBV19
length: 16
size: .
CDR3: CASSTVGFSTNEKLFF

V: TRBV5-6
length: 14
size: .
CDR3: CASSPAGQGPEQYF

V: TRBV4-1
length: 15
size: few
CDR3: CASSQVMNSGNTIYF

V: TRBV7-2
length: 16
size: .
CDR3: CASSLEGPGRVYGYTF

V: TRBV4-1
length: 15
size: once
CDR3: CASSQVWASDYEQYF

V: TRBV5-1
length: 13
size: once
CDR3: CASSLGTGDEQYF

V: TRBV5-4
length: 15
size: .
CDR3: CASSTDSNSYNEQFF

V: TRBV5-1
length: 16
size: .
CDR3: CASSLAYRSSTDTQYF

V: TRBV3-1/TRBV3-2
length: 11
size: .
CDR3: CASSGQETQYF

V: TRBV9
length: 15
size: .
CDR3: CASSVGVDRGYGYTF

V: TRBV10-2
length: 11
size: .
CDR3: CASASYNEQFF

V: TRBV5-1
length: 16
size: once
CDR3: CASSGGTSGRTDTQYF

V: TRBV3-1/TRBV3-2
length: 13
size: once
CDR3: CASSLTGKSGAFF

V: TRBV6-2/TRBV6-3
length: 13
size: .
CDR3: CASSPGQYNEQFF

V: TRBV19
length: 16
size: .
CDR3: CASTPERVSSTDTQYF

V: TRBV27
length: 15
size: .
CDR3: CASSLQAGPFYGYTF

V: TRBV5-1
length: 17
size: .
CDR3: CASSPRQGRFKPYGYTF

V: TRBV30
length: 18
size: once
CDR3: CAWSGLVSGTGFSYEQYF

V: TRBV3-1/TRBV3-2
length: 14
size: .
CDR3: CASSQQGGNQPQHF

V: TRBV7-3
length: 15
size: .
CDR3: CASSLSGTGDYGYTF

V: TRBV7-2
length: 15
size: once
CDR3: CASSYGTSNTGELFF

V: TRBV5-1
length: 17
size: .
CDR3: CASSPGTGGVGNTEAFF

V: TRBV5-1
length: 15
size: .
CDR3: CASSLTAETNYGYTF